This record looks at one T cell receptor beta chain sequence and its context. The CDR3 is 14 amino acids. Looked up from germline, CDR1 is SGHRS and CDR2 is YFSETQ. V lost 0 bases and J lost 1, with 7 bases in between. Data came from immunoSEQ multiplex PCR; TCRdb stores just in-frame clones and leaves some out. The sample has more than 30,000 clones, about 87% seen once. This record comes from a study of OX40 agonist ivuxolimab in advanced cancers. The chain combines TRBV5-1 with TRBJ1-1; D gene ambiguous. This sequence originates from an adult with an advanced solid tumor such as melanoma, head and neck, liver or kidney cancer. The sequences come from CD4+ or CD8+ T cells sorted from blood, collected in a trial of the OX40 agonist ivuxolimab. Here the CDR3 reads CASSLVGWNTEAFF. As DNA, the CDR3 is TGCGCCAGCAGCTTGGTGGGGTGGAACACTGAAGCTTTCTTT.